The sequence of this TCR beta chain was determined in a study of blood T cell repertoires in COVID-19. The table came from immunoSEQ multiplex PCR; TCRdb's copy has only in-frame clones and leaves some out. The table records approximately 220,000 clones, roughly four fifths of them present only once. Looked up from germline, CDR1 is SGHRS and CDR2 is YFSETQ. The ends lost 4 bases at V and 3 bases at J; junction bases unmatched: 6. The CDR3 is made up of 14 amino acids. Source material: peripheral blood. V is TRBV5-1 and J is TRBJ1-2; 7 bases are shared with TRBD1. This clonotype was obtained from a woman aged 40 to 49 with active or convalescent COVID-19. CDR3 loop: CASSPQGNDYGYTF. DNA for the CDR3: TGCGCCAGCAGCCCACAGGGGAATGACTATGGCTACACCTTC.